This TCR beta chain was sequenced in a study of blood T cell repertoires in COVID-19. Assay used: immunoSEQ multiplex PCR; TCRdb lists only in-frame clones, some missing. The sample holds some 75,000 clones, around 80% seen once. Germline V gene data show CDR1 as LGHNA and CDR2 as YSLEER. V was pared by 1 base and J by 6 bases, with 2 bases of the junction left unmatched. The CDR3 extends over 15 amino acids. This TCR came from a man aged 45-60 years with COVID-19, enrolled during active disease. The sample was peripheral blood. This sequence joins TRBV4-3 and TRBJ2-2; 10 positions match TRBD1. CDR3 in DNA: TGCGCCAGCAGCCAAGTTGGACAGGGGGCCGGGGAGCTGTTTTTT. Translation gives CASSQVGQGAGELFF.